The 3 T cell receptor beta chains given below trace back to one sample, sequenced in a study of human T cells and chemical hapten exposure. TCRdb itself ran the RACE reads through MiXCR, one entry per CDR3 protein. The sample contains approximately 82,000 distinct CDR3 sequences, roughly a tenth of which appear only once. Time point meaning: patch test 1, 2 weeks after DPC sensitization. Treatment described: therapeutic diphenylcyclopropenone sensitization with weekly scalp DPC. This material consisted of whole blood, taken in connection with sensitization to the hapten diphenylcyclopropenone (DPC). The receptor source for this set is a man aged 40-49 years with alopecia areata. Some clones in this sample may be carry-over from other donors' samples.

Turning to this clonotype: Germline is not matched at one junction end, which may reflect a read error. The chain carries TRBV29-1 and TRBJ2-3; weak D call: TRBD2 (6 bases). Germline lookup yields CDR1 SQVTM and CDR2 ANQGSEA. The CDR3 consists of 13 residues. CDR3 coding DNA: TGCAGCGTCGTGACTAGTTATGCAGATTCGCAGTATTTT. It translates to CSVVTSYADSQYF.

V gene TRBV6-2 or TRBV6-3 combines with J gene TRBJ2-7; D tentatively reads TRBD1 or TRBD2 (6 bases each). Germline-derived CDR1 and CDR2 are MNHEY and SVGEGT. The CDR3 runs 14 residues. The V end lost 10 bases, the J end lost 0 bases, and 16 bases lay between the germline ends. The CDR3, as DNA: TGTGCCACCTCGGGGGCGCCGGGCTCCTACGAGCAGTACTTC. This gives the protein CATSGAPGSYEQYF.

This chain links TRBV29-1 with TRBJ2-2, with TRBD2 matching over 7 bases. In germline, CDR1 is SQVTM, CDR2 ANQGSEA. Trimming cost V 3 bases and J 2 bases; bases outside gene matches: 3. The CDR3 runs 14 residues. CDR3 amino acids: CSVDASGNTGELFF. The CDR3 DNA sequence: TGCAGCGTTGACGCTAGCGGCAACACCGGGGAGCTGTTTTTT.